This paragraph covers one T cell receptor (beta chain) sequence. Its antigen specificity is not known. No base quality information exists; no much larger clone differs at one position. CDR1 SGHRS and CDR2 YFSETQ were looked up in the germline V gene. Inclusive of the bounding cysteine and phenylalanine, the CDR3 is 17 residues long. Of the read, only the CDR3 DNA is kept; its 51 bases are in frame from base 1. V and J are trimmed by 2 bases and 4 bases, and the gene matches miss 11 bases of the junction. For sequencing of the TCRbeta CDR3 region, genomic DNA was extracted from the sorted cells. The immunoSEQ Assay was used to sequence the TCRbeta CDR3 regions. TCRdb retrieved this table from immuneACCESS and kept in-frame rearrangements only. Not all clones are present; in checked studies, unresolved V genes account for under half, and no reason is known for the remainder. For this sample there are approximately 47,000 clones; around 87% appear just once. Clones ranked in the top ten supply approximately 2% of the sample.

The trial excluded patients who had a history of autoimmune disease or were on systemic immunosuppression. Peripheral blood for TCR sequencing was drawn from every dose cohort at baseline, at cycle 4 day 1 and at cycle 7 day 1. Samples were obtained from an open-label, multicenter, first-in-human phase I dose-escalation trial of ivuxolimab. The trial enrolled adults with locally advanced or metastatic head and neck squamous cell, hepatocellular, melanoma or renal cell carcinoma. Before TCR sequencing, CD4+ T cells and CD8+ T cells from peripheral blood were sorted into separate populations. This sample was included in a study of OX40 agonist ivuxolimab in advanced cancers. Regarding the complete study: Ivuxolimab, which targeted the costimulatory receptor OX40 (CD134), was an agonistic, fully human IgG2 monoclonal antibody. Intravenous ivuxolimab was administered to patients every 2 weeks at six dose levels: 0.01, 0.1, 0.3, 1.5, 3 and 10 mg/kg. Among the roughly 54 dose-escalation patients, about 19 had hepatocellular carcinoma, about 15 melanoma, 9 renal cell carcinoma and 9 head and neck cancer. In the dose-escalation cohort, 70% to 90% of patients were male, and the mean age was roughly 56 years with a range of roughly 20 to 85. Prior anti-PD-1, anti-PD-L1 or anti-CTLA-4 therapy was permitted, and checkpoint inhibitors had been received by about two fifths of dose-escalation patients. Partial responses occurred in three dose-escalation patients, of whom one had hepatocellular carcinoma and two had cutaneous melanoma. The point of sequencing TCRbeta in the periphery was to test whether ivuxolimab changed TCR sequence diversity and drove clonal T-cell expansion. The paper describes the monotherapy dose-escalation part (N of about 47 patients) of the phase I trial of ivuxolimab.

On the study overall, not on this receptor specifically: The antigen specificity of the clonally expanded peripheral T cells was not determined. At doses from 0.1 to 3.0 mg/kg, clonal expansion was seen in both CD4+ and CD8+ blood T cells between baseline and week 6. Low levels of normalized T-cell clonal expansion were also seen in some patients who did not respond. Partial responders in the 0.1-3.0 mg/kg groups had among the lowest normalized peripheral clonal expansion, especially among CD8+ T cells. After ivuxolimab, expanded clones were on average more numerous among CD8+ T cells than among CD4+ T cells.

This sample comprised CD4+ or CD8+ T cells sorted from blood, obtained in a trial of the OX40 agonist ivuxolimab. The rearrangement combines TRBV5-1 with TRBJ2-1, and 8 junctional nucleotides match TRBD2. The TCR was taken from an adult with an advanced solid tumor such as melanoma, head and neck, liver or kidney cancer. The CDR3 in this case is CASSFYKSGGTYNEQFF. The nucleotide sequence is given as TGCGCCAGCAGCTTTTATAAGTCGGGGGGGACTTACAATGAGCAGTTCTTC. Supplemented by the reference TRBV5-1 and TRBJ2-1 proteins around the CDR3, the complete variable domain is KAGVTQTPRYLIKTRGQQVTLSCSPISGHRSVSWYQQTPGQGLQFLFEYFSETQRNKGNFPGRFSGRQFSNSRSEMNVSTLELGDSALYLCASSFYKSGGTYNEQFFGPGTRLTVL.